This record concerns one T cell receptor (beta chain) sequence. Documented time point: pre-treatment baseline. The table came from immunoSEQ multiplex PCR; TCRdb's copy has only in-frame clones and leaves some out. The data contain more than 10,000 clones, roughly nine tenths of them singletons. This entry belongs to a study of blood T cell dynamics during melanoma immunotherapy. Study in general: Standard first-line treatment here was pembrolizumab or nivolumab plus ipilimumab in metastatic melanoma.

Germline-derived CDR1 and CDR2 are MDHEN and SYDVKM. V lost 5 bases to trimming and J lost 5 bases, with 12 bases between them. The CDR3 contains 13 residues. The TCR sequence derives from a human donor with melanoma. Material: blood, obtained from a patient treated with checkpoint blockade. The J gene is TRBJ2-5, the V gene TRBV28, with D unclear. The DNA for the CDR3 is TGTGCCAGCAGTCCCGGGCCGGAGGAGACCCAGTACTTC. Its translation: CASSPGPEETQYF.